This record looks at one T cell receptor (beta chain) sequence and its context. Its target is unknown. The data stem from a study of Tregs in tolerant kidney transplant recipients. This CDR3 is built from 14 residues. CDR1 is SGHKS and CDR2 is YYEKEE in the germline V gene (reference sequence). V shed 4 bases and J 3 bases; nucleotides not matched to a gene: 3. Broader study findings: Changing PCR primers prevented nucleotide comparison between some patients' samples. Validation in larger populations is needed because few patients were studied. Donor-specific Treg expansion exceeded global Treg expansion in tolerant patients, suggesting antigen drive. This study did not directly address biological reproducibility.

Only in-frame clones appear in the TCRdb table, and some are missing; sequencing was by immunoSEQ multiplex PCR. This repertoire shows some 15,000 clones, about half found once; its top ten account for about 3%. FACS sorting followed a roughly six-day coculture of CFSE-labeled recipient PBMCs with irradiated graft donor PBMCs. The chain recombines TRBV5-5 with TRBJ2-1, with 8 bases lining up with TRBD2. Material: CD4+ T cells from blood cultured with allogeneic cells, obtained before the transplant. This TCR was recovered from a human patient who received a combined kidney and bone marrow transplant. The CDR3 DNA is TGTGCCAGCAGCCGCGGGGGGTTCTACAATGAGCAGTTCTTC. Translated: CASSRGGFYNEQFF.